The 2 T cell receptor beta chains below were found in one sample sequenced in a study of T cells in Graves' hyperthyroidism and ophthalmopathy. RNA transcripts served as the template for amplifying TCR beta CDR3 regions. The TCR CDR3 first-round RT-PCR relied on the HTBI primer set. TCRdb re-called the multiplex PCR reads with MiXCR, one entry per CDR3 protein. Of approximately 530,000 distinct CDR3 sequences listed, roughly a sixth are singletons. Sequencing was performed on blood. These receptors were taken from a woman aged 18-29 years with Graves' hyperthyroidism.

V usage is TRBV11-3 and J usage is TRBJ2-1, with TRBD2 matching 11 bases. Looked up from germline, CDR1 is SGHNT and CDR2 is YENEEA. V lost 6 bases to trimming and J lost 15 bases; unmatched junction nucleotides: 10. The length of the CDR3 is 13 residues. DNA for the CDR3: TGTGCCAGCAGTGTATGGGGACTAGCGGAGGCGTTCTTC. It translates to CASSVWGLAEAFF.

This clonotype was counted many times. This chain links TRBV10-3 with TRBJ2-5, with TRBD2 as a possible D gene (5 bases). From germline, CDR1 is ENHRY and CDR2 SYGVKD. V dropped 11 bases and J dropped 5 bases, with 21 bases sitting between them. CDR3 length equals 14 residues. CDR3 coding DNA: TGTGCCGCCAGACCGGGATCCGGAGAGGAGACCCAGTACTTC. It is translated as CAARPGSGEETQYF.